The present T cell receptor (beta chain) was sequenced within a study of OX40 agonist ivuxolimab in advanced cancers. Study context: Ivuxolimab, an agonist antibody against OX40 (CD134), was given to patients. The study enrolled dose-escalation patients with hepatocellular carcinoma, melanoma, renal cell or head and neck cancer. Three patients, one with hepatocellular carcinoma and two with cutaneous melanoma, responded partially.

This CDR3 region has 18 residues. V lost 6 bases and J lost 0; bases outside the gene matches: 14. Germline V CDR1 and CDR2: SEHNR, FQNEAQ (reference sequence). The method was immunoSEQ multiplex PCR; TCRdb's version includes in-frame clones alone and lacks a portion of them. The sample lists roughly 56,000 clones; 82% were seen once. The chain links TRBV7-9 to TRBJ2-3, with TRBD2 matching 8 bases. The clonotype comes from an adult with an advanced solid tumor such as melanoma, head and neck, liver or kidney cancer. Sequencing used CD4+ or CD8+ T cells sorted from blood, obtained in a trial of the OX40 agonist ivuxolimab. CDR3 residues: CASRQTSGGHISTDTQYF. For the CDR3, the DNA is TGTGCCAGCAGACAAACCAGCGGGGGCCATATTAGCACAGATACGCAGTATTTT.